A selection of T cell receptor beta chains follows, all from one sample in a study of blood T cell repertoires in COVID-19. Libraries were prepared by immunoSEQ multiplex PCR; TCRdb keeps only in-frame clonotypes and omits some of them. This sample has around 140,000 clones, with 84% found just once. The specimen sequenced was peripheral blood. Receptors were obtained from a human donor in a cohort sampled during active COVID-19. CDR3s include the opening cysteine and the closing phenylalanine or tryptophan. A D gene is named only where the DNA matches it firmly. Expanded clones are given a class, and other clones once, few, many or no size at all.

d_call,v_call,clone_size,j_call,cdr3_aa,cdr3_nt
.,TRBV6-1,.,TRBJ1-1,CASSEDRGTEAFF,TGTGCCAGCAGTGAAGATCGGGGCACTGAAGCTTTCTTT
.,TRBV30,once,TRBJ1-2,CAWSVIANYGYTF,TGTGCCTGGAGTGTTATAGCTAACTATGGCTACACCTTC
TRBD1,TRBV3-1/TRBV3-2,.,TRBJ1-6,CASSQETLGQASPLHF,TGTGCCAGCAGCCAAGAAACCTTGGGACAGGCTTCACCCCTCCACTTT
TRBD2,TRBV9,.,TRBJ2-3,CASSPLAGGYTQYF,TGTGCCAGCAGCCCCCTAGCGGGGGGTTATACGCAGTATTTT
TRBD1,TRBV3-1/TRBV3-2,few,TRBJ1-5,CASSQGTGSNQPQHF,TGTGCCAGCAGCCAAGGGACAGGGTCCAATCAGCCCCAGCATTTT
TRBD2,TRBV7-8,.,TRBJ2-2,CASSLIRGTSGGMSNTGELFF,TGTGCCAGCAGCCTGATTAGAGGGACTAGCGGGGGAATGTCGAACACCGGGGAGCTGTTTTTT
.,TRBV3-1/TRBV3-2,.,TRBJ2-2,CASNQASEKGELFF,TGTGCCAGCAATCAGGCTAGCGAAAAAGGGGAGCTGTTTTTT
TRBD1,TRBV29-1,few,TRBJ1-2,CSVRGQGEIYGYTF,TGCAGCGTTAGGGGACAGGGGGAAATCTATGGCTACACCTTC
.,TRBV6-1,.,TRBJ1-5,CASSDTGLGSNQPQHF,TGTGCCAGCAGTGACACAGGTTTAGGAAGCAATCAGCCCCAGCATTTT
TRBD2,TRBV4-3,.,TRBJ2-2,CASSQDWTSPSGELFF,TGCGCCAGCAGCCAAGATTGGACTAGTCCCTCCGGGGAGCTGTTTTTT
.,TRBV6-5,.,TRBJ1-2,CASSYDGANYGYTF,TGTGCCAGCAGTTACGACGGAGCTAACTATGGCTACACCTTC
TRBD1,TRBV12-3/TRBV12-4,.,TRBJ2-7,CASSFNRGHEQYF,TGTGCCAGCAGTTTCAACAGGGGCCACGAGCAGTACTTC
TRBD2,TRBV30,.,TRBJ2-3,CAWSAGLAVRTRQYF,TGTGCCTGGAGTGCTGGGCTAGCGGTTAGGACCAGGCAGTATTTT
TRBD2,TRBV11-2,once,TRBJ2-1,CASSWAGGPIGEQFF,TGTGCCAGCAGCTGGGCGGGAGGGCCGATAGGTGAGCAGTTCTTC
.,TRBV7-8,.,TRBJ1-2,CASTPGGALGYTF,TGTGCCAGCACCCCGGGGGGGGCGTTGGGCTACACCTTC
.,TRBV6-5,.,TRBJ1-2,CATPRSNPPNYGYTF,TGTGCCACCCCCCGAAGCAATCCTCCTAACTATGGCTACACCTTC
.,TRBV7-3,once,TRBJ2-2,CASSLNPGAGTGELFF,TGTGCCAGCAGCTTAAACCCAGGGGCAGGCACCGGGGAGCTGTTTTTT
TRBD1,TRBV5-1,.,TRBJ2-1,CASSLGGQAGINEQFF,TGCGCCAGCAGCTTGGGGGGACAGGCAGGAATCAATGAGCAGTTCTTC
.,TRBV21-1,.,TRBJ1-1,CARIAKTDINTEAFF,TGTGCCAGAATCGCCAAAACCGACATCAACACTGAAGCTTTCTTT
.,TRBV11-2,.,TRBJ1-1,CASSPGEWSTEAFF,TGTGCCAGCAGTCCAGGGGAGTGGAGCACTGAAGCTTTCTTT
TRBD2,TRBV11-3,once,TRBJ2-5,CASRGEYAQETQYF,TGTGCCAGCCGGGGGGAATACGCCCAAGAGACCCAGTACTTC
.,TRBV11-2,.,TRBJ2-3,CASSLVRADTQYF,TGTGCCAGCAGCTTAGTGCGGGCAGATACGCAGTATTTT
TRBD1,TRBV7-2,.,TRBJ2-2,CASSPPPTGSGELFF,TGTGCCAGCAGCCCACCGCCGACAGGGTCTGGGGAGCTGTTTTTT
TRBD2,TRBV19,.,TRBJ2-1,CASNLAFPSGGAREQFF,TGTGCCAGTAACCTGGCTTTCCCTAGCGGGGGGGCCAGGGAGCAGTTCTTC
TRBD1,TRBV27,few,TRBJ1-2,CASSLRGQGAAYGYTF,TGTGCCAGCAGTTTAAGGGGACAGGGGGCCGCCTATGGCTACACCTTC
.,TRBV21-1,.,TRBJ2-6,CASSNRKGTSDCSGANVLTF,TGTGCCAGCAGCAATCGGAAAGGGACTAGCGATTGCTCTGGGGCCAACGTCCTGACTTTC
TRBD2,TRBV6-2/TRBV6-3,.,TRBJ2-1,CASSFTSGSFNEQFF,TGTGCCAGCAGTTTTACTAGCGGGAGTTTCAATGAGCAGTTCTTC
TRBD2,TRBV19,once,TRBJ2-7,CASSNVPSGTYEQYF,TGTGCCAGTAGTAATGTCCCTAGCGGTACCTACGAGCAGTACTTC
TRBD1,TRBV5-8,.,TRBJ2-5,CASSPRDRVETQYF,TGTGCCAGCAGCCCCCGGGACAGGGTAGAGACCCAGTACTTC
.,TRBV7-2,.,TRBJ1-1,CASSPLGGSTEAFF,TGTGCCAGCAGTCCGCTAGGGGGATCGACTGAAGCTTTCTTT
TRBD1,TRBV10-3,few,TRBJ1-1,CAISEPGQGVAEAFF,TGTGCCATCAGTGAGCCTGGACAGGGAGTAGCTGAAGCTTTCTTT
.,TRBV6-1,.,TRBJ1-5,CASSEGGTGRQPQHF,TGTGCCAGCAGTGAAGGGGGAACAGGGCGCCAGCCCCAGCATTTT
TRBD1,TRBV10-3,.,TRBJ1-1,CAIRTPGQGNTEAFF,TGTGCCATCAGGACACCCGGACAGGGGAACACTGAAGCTTTCTTT
TRBD1,TRBV3-1/TRBV3-2,.,TRBJ2-5,CASSQGTGQETQYF,TGTGCCAGCAGCCAAGGGACAGGACAAGAGACCCAGTACTTC
.,TRBV18,.,TRBJ1-4,CASSPPRRVGEKLFF,TGTGCCAGCTCACCCCCCCGGAGGGTTGGTGAAAAACTGTTTTTT
TRBD2,TRBV7-6,many,TRBJ2-7,CASSLGRRGAAEQYF,TGTGCCAGCAGCTTAGGGCGGCGGGGGGCAGCCGAGCAGTACTTC